Each of the 26 T cell receptor beta chains below was sequenced from the same sample in a study of technical replicates of blood from a few donors. TCRdb's copy holds only in-frame clones and misses some; the assay was immunoSEQ multiplex PCR. This sample has tens of thousands of clones, with 90% to 96% found just once. The sequencing input was T cells isolated from PBMCs. These receptor sequences come from a human donor in good health.

This chain uses TRBV9 with TRBJ2-7; D gene ambiguous. Germline CDR1 and CDR2: SGDLS and YYNGEE. The length of the CDR3 is 12 residues. V dropped 0 bases and J dropped 4 bases, with 5 bases sitting between them. In DNA form, the CDR3 reads TGTGCCAGCAGCGTAGACAGTTACGAGCAGTACTTC. This gives the protein CASSVDSYEQYF. Full variable domain (remainder filled in from reference TRBV9 and TRBJ2-7): DSGVTQTPKHLITATGQRVTLRCSPRSGDLSVYWYQQSLDQGLQFLIQYYNGEERAKGNILERFSAQQFPDLHSELNLSSLELGDSALYFCASSVDSYEQYFGPGTRLTVT.

The chain recombines TRBV20-1 with TRBJ2-7; 8 nucleotides align to TRBD1. The V and J ends lost 6 bases and 6 bases, in that order; junction bases with no gene match: 4. CDR1 and CDR2 (germline): DFQATT, SNEGSKA (reference sequence). There are 11 residues in the CDR3. This CDR3 reads CSARQGTEQYF. CDR3 nucleotide sequence: TGCAGTGCGAGACAGGGGACCGAGCAGTACTTC.

The V gene is TRBV16, the J gene TRBJ1-1; 9 nucleotides line up with TRBD1. V gave up 2 bases and J gave up 0 bases; unmatched junction bases: 4. Germline V CDR1 and CDR2: KGHSY, FQNENV. The length of the CDR3 is 16 residues. CDR3 coding DNA: TGTGCCAGCAGCCAAACAGGGGGCCCCATGAACACTGAAGCTTTCTTT. Residues: CASSQTGGPMNTEAFF.

The chain has TRBV7-2 and TRBJ2-7, with D perhaps TRBD2 (5 bases). Germline V lookup: CDR1 SGHTA, CDR2 FQGNSA. The CDR3 is made up of 15 amino acids. V lost 2 bases and J lost 2, with 13 bases in between. This CDR3 is CASSLKLAVTYEQYF. CDR3 sequence (DNA): TGTGCCAGCAGCTTAAAGCTAGCCGTTACCTACGAGCAGTACTTC.

The rearrangement uses TRBV2 and TRBJ2-3; tentatively, D is TRBD2 (5 bases). This CDR3 region has 16 residues. V was clipped by 10 bases and J by 1 base, with 21 bases between them. Germline V gene sequence: CDR1 SNHLY, CDR2 FYNNEI. The CDR3 sequence is CATQPSLAWGTDTQYF. The CDR3, as DNA: TGTGCCACCCAACCCTCCCTAGCATGGGGCACAGATACGCAGTATTTT.

The chain combines TRBV28 with TRBJ1-2; D is ambiguous. The CDR3 is 13 amino acids. In germline, CDR1 is MDHEN, CDR2 SYDVKM. Trimming took 4 bases from V and 6 from J, leaving 12 bases between them. The CDR3 DNA reads TGTGCCAGCAGTTCAGTTTCACAGAATGGCTACACCTTC. Translated: CASSSVSQNGYTF.

V and J are TRBV7-3 and TRBJ2-2; no definite D call. The V gene's germline CDR1 is SGHTA and CDR2 FQGTGA. V dropped 4 bases and J dropped 6 bases, with 12 bases sitting between them. The CDR3 sequence is 14 residues long. In DNA, the CDR3 is TGTGCCAGCAGCTCTCAGTTGCCTCCCGGGGAGCTGTTTTTT. This encodes CASSSQLPPGELFF.

This chain joins TRBV4-2 and TRBJ1-2, with no clear D. V was clipped by 1 base and J by 5 bases, with 8 bases between them. Germline V gene lookup returns CDR1 LGHNA and CDR2 YNFKEQ. This CDR3 is built from 13 residues. The CDR3 sequence: CASSQVGGYGYTF. CDR3 DNA sequence: TGTGCCAGCAGCCAAGTAGGCGGTTATGGCTACACCTTC.

V and J are TRBV19 and TRBJ1-2; tentatively, D is TRBD1 (6 bases). The CDR3 runs 14 residues. Trimming stripped 4 bases from V and 5 bases from J, with 14 bases between. Germline V gene sequence: CDR1 LNHDA, CDR2 SQIVND (reference sequence). CDR3 coding DNA: TGTGCCAGTAGTAACTCAGGGGACACTTATGGCTACACCTTC. Protein product: CASSNSGDTYGYTF.

The chain has TRBV5-1 and TRBJ2-1, with 7 nucleotides matching TRBD2. The CDR3 loop spans 13 amino acids. Germline-derived CDR1 and CDR2 are SGHRS and YFSETQ. V was pared by 4 bases and J by 9 bases, with 7 bases of the junction left unmatched. This CDR3 reads CASSEGGRAEQFF. The CDR3 coding sequence is TGCGCCAGCAGCGAGGGAGGGAGGGCTGAGCAGTTCTTC.

The rearrangement uses TRBV4-2 and TRBJ2-1; TRBD2 aligns across 12 bases. V was clipped by 0 bases and J by 7 bases; unmatched bases: 4. The CDR3 has 16 residues. CDR1 is LGHNA, CDR2 YNFKEQ, per germline. The CDR3 DNA reads as TGTGCCAGCAGCCAAGATAGGGGGACTAGCGGGAATGAGCAGTTCTTC. Translating gives CASSQDRGTSGNEQFF.

The chain couples TRBV6-1 to TRBJ1-1; TRBD1 matches 7 bases. CDR1 is MNHNS and CDR2 is SASEGT in the germline V gene. The CDR3 is 12 amino acids. After removal of 6 bases from V and 6 bases from J, the junction contained 4 bases not matched to a gene. The CDR3 here is CASRDRWSEAFF. For the CDR3, the DNA is TGTGCCAGCAGGGACAGGTGGTCTGAAGCTTTCTTT.

V is TRBV7-2 and J is TRBJ2-1, with D uncertain. The CDR3 consists of 15 residues. Germline V gene data show CDR1 as SGHTA and CDR2 as FQGNSA. Trimming took 0 bases from V and 4 from J, leaving 10 bases between them. The CDR3 DNA is TGTGCCAGCAGCTTAGCTTGGGCTGAATACAATGAGCAGTTCTTC. Protein sequence: CASSLAWAEYNEQFF. Drawing the rest from reference TRBV7-2 and TRBJ2-1, the complete variable domain is GAGVSQSPSNKVTEKGKDVELRCDPISGHTALYWYRQSLGQGLEFLIYFQGNSAPDKSGLPSDRFSAERTGGSVSTLTIQRTQQEDSAVYLCASSLAWAEYNEQFFGPGTRLTVL.

The gene calls are TRBV28 and TRBJ2-2; TRBD1 matches at 7 bases. From germline, CDR1 is MDHEN and CDR2 SYDVKM. V lost 7 bases, J lost 4 bases, and 15 bases stayed unmatched. The CDR3 is made up of 17 amino acids. CDR3: CASTQTGTVYITGELFF. CDR3 nucleotide sequence: TGTGCCAGCACTCAGACAGGGACAGTTTATATCACCGGGGAGCTGTTTTTT.

V usage is TRBV4-3 and J usage is TRBJ2-1; D is ambiguous. CDR3 length equals 15 residues. V was shortened by 0 bases and J by 7 bases, with 13 bases between the two germline ends. Looked up from germline, CDR1 is LGHNA and CDR2 is YSLEER. This CDR3 reads CASSQDYLQTNEQFF. CDR3 nucleotides: TGCGCCAGCAGCCAAGATTACTTGCAAACGAATGAGCAGTTCTTC.

The gene calls are TRBV19 and TRBJ2-1; tentatively, D is TRBD1 (5 bases). Germline-derived CDR1 and CDR2 are LNHDA and SQIVND (reference sequence). CDR3 length: 15 residues. The V end was cut by 1 base, the J end by 3 bases, with 10 bases between. The CDR3 region is CASSIGSTDYNEQFF. The CDR3 DNA reads TGTGCCAGTAGTATAGGATCGACAGACTACAATGAGCAGTTCTTC.

The genes are TRBV15 and TRBJ2-1; 10 bases are a match to TRBD1. The trim removed 0 bases at V and 5 bases at J, leaving 10 bases unmatched. Germline values: CDR1 LNHNV, CDR2 YYDKDF (reference sequence). There are 18 residues in the CDR3. CDR3 amino acids: CATSRDLLSGTGDNEQFF. The CDR3 nucleotides read TGTGCCACCAGCAGAGACCTGCTCTCTGGGACAGGGGACAATGAGCAGTTCTTC.

The CDR3 loop reads CASSPSGQGVYTQYF. The CDR3, as DNA: TGTGCCAGCTCACCCTCAGGACAGGGCGTATATACGCAGTATTTT. The chain carries TRBV18 and TRBJ2-3, with 8 bases fitting TRBD1. The V segment lost 3 bases and the J segment 7 bases; nucleotides outside the gene matches: 9. The CDR3 is made up of 15 amino acids. CDR1 and CDR2 from the germline V gene are KGHSH and LQKENI. The whole variable domain, filled in from reference TRBV18 and TRBJ2-3, reads NAGVMQNPRHLVRRRGQEARLRCSPMKGHSHVYWYRQLPEEGLKFMVYLQKENIIDESGMPKERFSAEFPKEGPSILRIQQVVRGDSAAYFCASSPSGQGVYTQYFGPGTRLTVL.

The chain uses TRBV6-5 and TRBJ1-2, with D unclear. V dropped 5 bases and J dropped 5 bases, with 9 bases sitting between them. CDR3 length: 12 residues. From germline, CDR1 is MNHEY and CDR2 SVGAGI. CDR3 loop: CASSAVRYGYTF. CDR3 DNA: TGTGCCAGCAGTGCCGTGAGGTATGGCTACACCTTC.

This chain links TRBV5-1 with TRBJ1-1; the match to TRBD1 covers 8 bases. V was pared by 3 bases and J by 0 bases, with 4 bases of the junction left unmatched. This CDR3 is built from 15 residues. Germline V CDR1 and CDR2: SGHRS, YFSETQ. CDR3 sequence: CASSSKQGVNTEAFF. CDR3 DNA: TGCGCCAGCAGCTCAAAACAGGGGGTGAACACTGAAGCTTTCTTT.

This clone was recorded only once. V and J are TRBV6-1 and TRBJ2-7; 8 bases line up with TRBD1. With 7 bases clipped from V and 3 bases from J, the junction kept 8 bases outside the gene matches. CDR1 and CDR2 from the germline V gene are MNHNS and SASEGT. The CDR3 runs to 14 residues. CDR3 loop: CASTLWTGNYEQYF. CDR3 sequence (DNA): TGTGCCAGCACCTTATGGACAGGGAACTACGAGCAGTACTTC.

The chain uses TRBV29-1 and TRBJ1-1, with D unclear. Trimming cost V 3 bases and J 9 bases, with 8 bases left between them. Germline V gene lookup returns CDR1 SQVTM and CDR2 ANQGSEA. CDR3 size: 10 residues. The CDR3 DNA is TGCAGCGTTGAGGGAGGGAAAGCTTTCTTT. Its translation is CSVEGGKAFF.

Here the CDR3 DNA reads TGTGCCAGCAGTTACAGCGGGAGCTCCTACAATGAGCAGTTCTTC. Translating gives CASSYSGSSYNEQFF. This chain links TRBV27 with TRBJ2-1; 8 nucleotides agree with TRBD2. The CDR3 has 15 amino acids. The junction had 2 bases not matched to a gene; V was cut back by 4 bases and J by 0 bases. CDR1 and CDR2 (germline): MNHEY, SMNVEV (reference sequence).

The V call is TRBV19, the J call TRBJ2-5; 8 bases line up with TRBD2. Germline lookup yields CDR1 LNHDA and CDR2 SQIVND (reference sequence). With V trimmed by 4 bases and J by 2 bases, 6 bases remained unmatched. The CDR3 consists of 15 residues. The CDR3 reads CASSTVAGPQETQYF. The CDR3 coding sequence is TGTGCCAGTAGTACGGTAGCGGGACCTCAAGAGACCCAGTACTTC.

With regard to this clone: Other nucleotide sequences in the sample specify the same CDR3. V is TRBV11-3 and J is TRBJ2-7, with D unresolved. Germline V gene data show CDR1 as SGHNT and CDR2 as YENEEA. V was trimmed by 5 bases and J by 4 bases, leaving 6 bases between them. The CDR3 contains 11 residues. CDR3 DNA sequence: TGTGCCAGCAGCCTCTATTACGAGCAGTACTTC. Its translation is CASSLYYEQYF. Full variable domain (missing parts from reference TRBV11-3 and TRBJ2-7): EAGVVQSPRYKIIEKKQPVAFWCNPISGHNTLYWYLQNLGQGPELLIRYENEEAVDDSQLPKDRFSAERLKGVDSTLKIQPAELGDSAVYLCASSLYYEQYFGPGTRLTVT.

The rearrangement links TRBV13 to TRBJ2-2; possible D gene TRBD2, 6 bases. This CDR3 has 17 residues. Per the germline V gene, CDR1 is PRHDT and CDR2 is FYEKMQ (reference sequence). V was pared by 5 bases and J by 1 base, with 17 bases between. The CDR3 sequence: CASSNKPGLMNTGELFF. In nucleotides, the CDR3 is TGTGCCAGCAGCAACAAACCGGGACTGATGAACACCGGGGAGCTGTTTTTT.